These T cell receptor beta chains were read from a single sample in a study of cytomegalovirus exposure and HLA in healthy donors. Some clones are missing from TCRdb's copy, which holds only in-frame ones; the method was immunoSEQ multiplex PCR. The sample lists 120,000 or so clones, 65% to 85% occurring once. The specimen was PBMCs. Receptor source: a man in his fifties in good health and CMV-seropositive. Both conserved end residues are trimmed from each CDR3.

V gene: TRBV11-2; CDR3 protein: ASSSRREGSYGYT
V gene: TRBV2; CDR3 protein: ASSPGQLNEKLF
V gene: TRBV6-5; CDR3 protein: ASHSGGKTYEQY
V gene: TRBV28; CDR3 protein: ASSLSGQGRGGELF
V gene: TRBV19; CDR3 protein: ASSIPSSGYYNEQF
V gene: TRBV15; CDR3 protein: ATGHHTGELF
V gene: TRBV6-6; CDR3 protein: ASSYSFDSSYEQY
V gene: TRBV29-1; CDR3 protein: SVENREVDGYT
V gene: TRBV28; CDR3 protein: ASGGRGILSYEQY
V gene: TRBV6-1; CDR3 protein: ASCGGGAVETQY
V gene: TRBV18; CDR3 protein: ASSPTGGETEAF
V gene: TRBV27; CDR3 protein: ASSPTGVSYEQY
V gene: TRBV29-1; CDR3 protein: SVEGRRNTEAF
V gene: TRBV15; CDR3 protein: ATSREREGPDTQY
V gene: TRBV6-1; CDR3 protein: ASTRTESSYEQY
V gene: TRBV11-2; CDR3 protein: ASSPGGAGYT
V gene: TRBV5-4; CDR3 protein: ASSPGQGPAYEQY
V gene: TRBV11-2; CDR3 protein: ASSLEGEGTGELF
V gene: TRBV15; CDR3 protein: ATSRGGGEQY
V gene: TRBV5-6; CDR3 protein: ASKSSGISYEQY
V gene: TRBV18; CDR3 protein: ASSSRSKEKLF
V gene: TRBV5-4; CDR3 protein: ASSFHNRNEQY
V gene: TRBV5-1; CDR3 protein: ASNPGGTVYEQY
V gene: TRBV28; CDR3 protein: ASSLEGYEQY
V gene: TRBV18; CDR3 protein: ASSQYSSGTDTQY
V gene: TRBV7-2; CDR3 protein: ASSFGLGGGATDTQY
V gene: TRBV5-1; CDR3 protein: ASSALGSGGANEQF
V gene: TRBV6-5; CDR3 protein: ASSYSGGGYT
V gene: TRBV14; CDR3 protein: ASSSLAGEVYNEQF
V gene: TRBV6-5; CDR3 protein: ASSPGQGAYEQY
V gene: TRBV2; CDR3 protein: ASGSDRGLNEQF
V gene: TRBV28; CDR3 protein: ASSLPPRTGVYEQY
V gene: TRBV14; CDR3 protein: ASSGQANYGYT
V gene: TRBV7-8; CDR3 protein: ASSLSGALNTEAF
V gene: TRBV9; CDR3 protein: ASSEGHVFGNQPQH
V gene: TRBV4-2; CDR3 protein: ASSPELAGESYNEQF
V gene: TRBV4-3; CDR3 protein: ASSQLQGLVGTEAF
V gene: TRBV27; CDR3 protein: ASRLTGLEDTQY
V gene: TRBV7-9; CDR3 protein: ASSSQGGEQY
V gene: TRBV6-1; CDR3 protein: ASSEVIGGQGVGNYGYT
V gene: TRBV18; CDR3 protein: ASSPIAGGALNEQF
V gene: TRBV19; CDR3 protein: ASNFGNTEAF
V gene: TRBV6-5; CDR3 protein: ASSYWAGGSSYEQY
V gene: TRBV7-2; CDR3 protein: ASSLSPLWQAVHILEQY
V gene: TRBV11-3; CDR3 protein: ASSEVGGAYEQY
V gene: TRBV7-2; CDR3 protein: ASSLGQGIFAGELF
V gene: TRBV5-1; CDR3 protein: ASSLEPSTNEKLF
V gene: TRBV9; CDR3 protein: ASSVDSLAGARRDNEQF
V gene: TRBV19; CDR3 protein: ASSIVVGGEGKLF
V gene: TRBV6-5; CDR3 protein: ASGPLAGNTGELF
V gene: TRBV6-1; CDR3 protein: ASREDGSSYNEQF
V gene: TRBV11-2; CDR3 protein: ASSLQTSYEQY
V gene: TRBV28; CDR3 protein: ASQPGGGTGAYLGYT
V gene: TRBV28; CDR3 protein: ASRDRGRTYEQY
V gene: TRBV11-2; CDR3 protein: ASSTAGTGTGELF
V gene: TRBV19; CDR3 protein: ASSRYRATGELF
V gene: TRBV19; CDR3 protein: ASSFLRGSDYEQY
V gene: TRBV5-1; CDR3 protein: ASSAGTLLGANTGELF
V gene: TRBV7-2; CDR3 protein: ASSPKDRASFEAF
V gene: TRBV9; CDR3 protein: ASSVGGALSFTGELF